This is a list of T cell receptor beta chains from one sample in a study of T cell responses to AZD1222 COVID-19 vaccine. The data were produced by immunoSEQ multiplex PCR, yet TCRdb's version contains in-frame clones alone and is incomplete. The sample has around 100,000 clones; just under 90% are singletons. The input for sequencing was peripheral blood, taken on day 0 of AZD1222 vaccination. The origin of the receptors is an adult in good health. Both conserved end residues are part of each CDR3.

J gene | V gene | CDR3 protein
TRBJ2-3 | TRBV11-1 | CASSLSGTTDTQYF
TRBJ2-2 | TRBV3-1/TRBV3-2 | CASSQFVVAGDLSGELFF
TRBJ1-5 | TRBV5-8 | CASSFSGNQPQHF
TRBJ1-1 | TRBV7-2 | CASSLGGKGTEAFF
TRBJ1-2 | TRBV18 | CASSSDQLYGYTF
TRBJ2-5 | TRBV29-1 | CSLTYQETQYF
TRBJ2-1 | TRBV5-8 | CASTYGSPNEQFF
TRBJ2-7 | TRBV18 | CASSPGFQGEQYF
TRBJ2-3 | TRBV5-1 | CASGQRTRTDTQYF
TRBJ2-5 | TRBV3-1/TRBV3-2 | CASSQGTGGTETQYF
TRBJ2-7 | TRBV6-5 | CASEIAGGREQYF
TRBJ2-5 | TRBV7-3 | CASSATGTSGEETQYF
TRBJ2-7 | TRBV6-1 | CASSESRGLTYEQYF
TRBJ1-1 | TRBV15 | CATSTGNEAFF
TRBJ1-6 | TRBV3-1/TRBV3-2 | CASSTGQLRSPLHF
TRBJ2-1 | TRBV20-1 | CSASRSSGGYNEQFF
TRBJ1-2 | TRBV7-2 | CASSSDGRWAYGYTF
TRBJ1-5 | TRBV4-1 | CASSQQGLDQPQHF
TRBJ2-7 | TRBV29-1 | CSTGTGHDEQYF
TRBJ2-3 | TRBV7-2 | CASSPSRLLRTDTQYF
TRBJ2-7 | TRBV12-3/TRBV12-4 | CASSFGLAYEQYF
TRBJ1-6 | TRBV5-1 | CASSLDGNSPLHF
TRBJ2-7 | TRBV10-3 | CAIHQSYEQYF
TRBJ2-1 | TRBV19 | CASGGLAGVEQFF
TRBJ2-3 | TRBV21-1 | CASRPLGRELAGGGTDTQYF
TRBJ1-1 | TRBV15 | CATSRGDTSSLRAFF
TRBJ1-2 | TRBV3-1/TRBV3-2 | CASSRARDRLNYGYTF
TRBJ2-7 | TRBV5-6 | CASSSRSEQYF
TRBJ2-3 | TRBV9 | CASSVDKDTQYF
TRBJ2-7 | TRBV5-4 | CASSLAGFEQYF